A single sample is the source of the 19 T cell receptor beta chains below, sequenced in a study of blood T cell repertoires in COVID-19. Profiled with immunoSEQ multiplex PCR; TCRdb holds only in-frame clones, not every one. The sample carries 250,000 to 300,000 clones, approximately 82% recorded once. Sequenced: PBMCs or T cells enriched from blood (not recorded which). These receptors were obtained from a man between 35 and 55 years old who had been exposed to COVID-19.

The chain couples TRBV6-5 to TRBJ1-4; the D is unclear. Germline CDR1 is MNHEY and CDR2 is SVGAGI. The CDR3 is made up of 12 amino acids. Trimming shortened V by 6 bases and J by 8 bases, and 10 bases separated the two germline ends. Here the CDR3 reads CASRQRFEKLFF. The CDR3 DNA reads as TGTGCCAGCAGACAGAGATTCGAAAAACTGTTTTTT.

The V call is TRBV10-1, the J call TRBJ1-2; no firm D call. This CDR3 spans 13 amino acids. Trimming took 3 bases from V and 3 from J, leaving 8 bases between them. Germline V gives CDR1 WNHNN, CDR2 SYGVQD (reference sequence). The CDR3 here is CASSERIDYGYTF. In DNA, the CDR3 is TGCGCCAGCAGTGAAAGAATAGACTATGGCTACACCTTC.

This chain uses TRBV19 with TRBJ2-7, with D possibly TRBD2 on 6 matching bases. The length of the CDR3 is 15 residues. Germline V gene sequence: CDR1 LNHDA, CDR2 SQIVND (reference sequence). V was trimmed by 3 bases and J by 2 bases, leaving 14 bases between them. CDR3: CASSMEGVGPYEQYF. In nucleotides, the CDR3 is TGTGCCAGTAGTATGGAGGGCGTGGGGCCCTACGAGCAGTACTTC.

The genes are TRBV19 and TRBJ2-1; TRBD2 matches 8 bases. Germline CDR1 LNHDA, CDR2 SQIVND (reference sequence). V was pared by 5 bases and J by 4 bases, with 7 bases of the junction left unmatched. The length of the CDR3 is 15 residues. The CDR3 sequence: CASSALAGTYNEQFF. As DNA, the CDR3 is TGTGCCAGTAGTGCCTTAGCGGGAACGTACAATGAGCAGTTCTTC.

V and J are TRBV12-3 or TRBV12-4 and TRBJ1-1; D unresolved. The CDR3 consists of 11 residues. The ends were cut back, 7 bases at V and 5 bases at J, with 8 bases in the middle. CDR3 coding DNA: TGTGCCAGCACTATTTTAACTGAAGCTTTCTTT. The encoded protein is CASTILTEAFF.

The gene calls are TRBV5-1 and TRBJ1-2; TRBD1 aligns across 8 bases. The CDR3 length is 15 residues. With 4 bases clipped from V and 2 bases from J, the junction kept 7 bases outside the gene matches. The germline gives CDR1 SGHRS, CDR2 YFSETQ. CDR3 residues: CASSAGQVANYGYTF. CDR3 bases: TGCGCCAGCAGCGCGGGACAGGTCGCCAACTATGGCTACACCTTC.

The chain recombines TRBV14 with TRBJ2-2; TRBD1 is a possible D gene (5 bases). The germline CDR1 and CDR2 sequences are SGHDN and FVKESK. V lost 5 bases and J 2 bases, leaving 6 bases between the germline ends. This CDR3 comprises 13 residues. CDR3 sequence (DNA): TGTGCCAGCAGCGACAGAAACACCGGGGAGCTGTTTTTT. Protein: CASSDRNTGELFF. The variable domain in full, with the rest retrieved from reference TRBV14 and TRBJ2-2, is EAGVTQFPSHSVIEKGQTVTLRCDPISGHDNLYWYRRVMGKEIKFLLHFVKESKQDESGMPNNRFLAERTGGTYSTLKVQPAELEDSGVYFCASSDRNTGELFFGEGSRLTVL.

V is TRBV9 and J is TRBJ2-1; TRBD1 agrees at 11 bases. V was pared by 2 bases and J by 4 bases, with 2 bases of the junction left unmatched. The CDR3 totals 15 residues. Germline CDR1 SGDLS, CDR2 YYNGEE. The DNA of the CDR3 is TGTGCCAGCAGCGTGGACAGGGGGCTGTACAATGAGCAGTTCTTC. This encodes CASSVDRGLYNEQFF.

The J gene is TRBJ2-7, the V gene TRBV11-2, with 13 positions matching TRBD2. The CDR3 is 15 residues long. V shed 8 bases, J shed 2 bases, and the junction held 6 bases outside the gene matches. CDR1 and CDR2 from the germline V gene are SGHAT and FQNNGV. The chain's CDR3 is CASGIGLAGAYEQYF. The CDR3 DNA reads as TGTGCCAGCGGGATCGGACTAGCGGGGGCCTACGAGCAGTACTTC. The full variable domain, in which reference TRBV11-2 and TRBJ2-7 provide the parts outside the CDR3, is EAGVAQSPRYKIIEKRQSVAFWCNPISGHATLYWYQQILGQGPKLLIQFQNNGVVDDSQLPKDRFSAERLKGVDSTLKIQPAKLEDSAVYLCASGIGLAGAYEQYFGPGTRLTVT.

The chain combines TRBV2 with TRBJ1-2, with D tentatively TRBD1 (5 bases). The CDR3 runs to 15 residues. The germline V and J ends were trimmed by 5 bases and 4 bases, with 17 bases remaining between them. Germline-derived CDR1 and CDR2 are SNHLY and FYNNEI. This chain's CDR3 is CASSSPGRVAYGYTF. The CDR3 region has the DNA TGTGCCAGCAGTTCCCCGGGCAGGGTAGCCTATGGCTACACCTTC.

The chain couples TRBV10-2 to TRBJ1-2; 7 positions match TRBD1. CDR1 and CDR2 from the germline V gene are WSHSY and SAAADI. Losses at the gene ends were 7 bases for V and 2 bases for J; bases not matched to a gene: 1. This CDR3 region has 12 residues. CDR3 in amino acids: CASKGANYGYTF. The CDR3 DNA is TGCGCCAGCAAGGGGGCGAACTATGGCTACACCTTC.

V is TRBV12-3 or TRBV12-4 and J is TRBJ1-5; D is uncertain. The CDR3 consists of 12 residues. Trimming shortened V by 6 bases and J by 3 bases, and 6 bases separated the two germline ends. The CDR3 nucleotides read TGTGCCAGCAGGGGCCTCAATCAGCCCCAGCATTTT. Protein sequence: CASRGLNQPQHF.

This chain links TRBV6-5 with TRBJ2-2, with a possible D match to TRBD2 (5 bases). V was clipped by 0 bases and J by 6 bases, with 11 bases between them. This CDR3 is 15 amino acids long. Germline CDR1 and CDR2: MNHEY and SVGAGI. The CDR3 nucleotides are TGTGCCAGCAGTTACTCGAGGGAGATCCCCGGGGAGCTGTTTTTT. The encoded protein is CASSYSREIPGELFF.

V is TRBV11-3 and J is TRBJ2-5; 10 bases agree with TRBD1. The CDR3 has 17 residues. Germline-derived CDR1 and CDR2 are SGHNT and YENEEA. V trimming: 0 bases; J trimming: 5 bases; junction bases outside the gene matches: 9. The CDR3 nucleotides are TGTGCCAGCAGCTTAGATGGCCGGGACAGGGGTCAGGAGACCCAGTACTTC. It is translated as CASSLDGRDRGQETQYF.

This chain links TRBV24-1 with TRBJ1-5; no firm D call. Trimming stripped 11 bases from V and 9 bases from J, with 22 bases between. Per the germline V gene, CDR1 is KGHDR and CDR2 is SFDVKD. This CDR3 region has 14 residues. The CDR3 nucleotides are TGTGCCAGCTCAGATACGGCCGTTACGGGGCCCCAGCATTTT. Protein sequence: CASSDTAVTGPQHF.

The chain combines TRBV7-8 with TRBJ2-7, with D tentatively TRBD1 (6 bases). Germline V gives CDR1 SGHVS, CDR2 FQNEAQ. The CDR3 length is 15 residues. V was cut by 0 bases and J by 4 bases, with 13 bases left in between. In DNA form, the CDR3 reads TGTGCCAGCAGCTTAGCGCGCGACAGGAGGTACGAGCAGTACTTC. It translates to CASSLARDRRYEQYF.

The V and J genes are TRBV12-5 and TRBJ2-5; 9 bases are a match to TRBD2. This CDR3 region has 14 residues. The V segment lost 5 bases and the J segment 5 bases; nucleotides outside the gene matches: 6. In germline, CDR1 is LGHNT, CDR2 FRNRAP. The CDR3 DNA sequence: TGTGCTAGTGGTCTGGGACTAGCCTGGGAGACCCAGTACTTC. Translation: CASGLGLAWETQYF.

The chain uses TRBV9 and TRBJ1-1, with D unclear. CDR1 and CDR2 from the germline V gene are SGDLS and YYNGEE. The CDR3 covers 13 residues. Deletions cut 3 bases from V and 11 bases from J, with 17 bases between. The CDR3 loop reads CASSAPPFSMAFF. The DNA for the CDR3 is TGTGCCAGCAGCGCCCCCCCCTTTTCTATGGCTTTCTTT.

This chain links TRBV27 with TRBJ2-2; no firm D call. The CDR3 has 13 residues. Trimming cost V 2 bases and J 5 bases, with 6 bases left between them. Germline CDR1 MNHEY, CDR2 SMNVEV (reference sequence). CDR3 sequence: CASSLEVTGELFF. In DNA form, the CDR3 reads TGTGCCAGCAGTTTAGAGGTAACCGGGGAGCTGTTTTTT.